Below, 27 T cell receptor beta chains from the same sample are listed, as sequenced in a study of metastatic and nonmetastatic thyroid tumors. All patients reached thyroid surgery having received no treatment beforehand. With MiXCR, TCRdb called clones anew from the PCR reads. The sample has around 41,000 clones; about 13% are singletons. Source material: blood. Source of these receptors: a female donor with papillary thyroid cancer or a benign thyroid nodule (not recorded which). Some clones in this sample may be carry-over from other donors' samples.

This clone was counted many times. A junction end diverges from the germline sequence, so it may reflect a read error. The same CDR3 also results from other DNA sequences found in this sample. The chain combines TRBV12-3 or TRBV12-4 with TRBJ2-3, with D possibly called TRBD1 or TRBD2 (5 bases each). This CDR3 region has 12 residues. DNA of the CDR3: TGTGCCAGCAGTGCCACTGAGGACCTGGGGGATTTT. Translation gives CASSATEDLGDF.

This clone has at least ten counts. Distinct nucleotide sequences in the sample also encode this CDR3. The chain couples TRBV12-3 or TRBV12-4 to TRBJ1-1; D is perhaps TRBD1 (6 bases). V was cut by 6 bases and J by 6 bases, with 14 bases left in between. CDR3 size: 13 residues. CDR3 protein: CASSFGGAAEAFF. CDR3 DNA: TGTGCCAGCAGCTTCGGGGGGGCCGCTGAAGCTTTCTTT.

The chain employs TRBV28 and TRBJ2-5, with TRBD2 matching over 12 bases. Looked up from germline, CDR1 is MDHEN and CDR2 is SYDVKM. The CDR3 has 14 residues. The V segment lost 5 bases and the J segment 6 bases; nucleotides outside the gene matches: 4. The CDR3, as DNA: TGTGCCAGCAGTCTAGCGGGAGGGCAAAAGACCCAGTACTTC. Amino acid sequence: CASSLAGGQKTQYF.

This clone was counted at least ten times. The DNA for the CDR3 is TGTGCCTGGTCGGGGAGCGGGGAGCTGTTTTTT. Encoded protein: CAWSGSGELFF. The chain links TRBV30 to TRBJ2-2, with D perhaps TRBD2 (5 bases). The CDR3 spans 11 residues. V was shortened by 5 bases and J by 7 bases, with 8 bases between the two germline ends. Per germline, CDR1 GTSNPN and CDR2 SVGIG (reference sequence).

This clone is termed medium-sized (0.01 to 0.1%). The chain combines TRBV28 with TRBJ1-6; D is ambiguous. The germline V and J ends were trimmed by 7 bases and 7 bases, with 11 bases remaining between them. CDR3 length: 13 amino acids. CDR1 is MDHEN, CDR2 SYDVKM, per germline. CDR3 coding DNA: TGTGCCAGCATGGGCAGATTCAATTCACCCCTCCACTTT. It encodes CASMGRFNSPLHF.

Many counts were recorded for this clone. The chain uses TRBV27 and TRBJ1-5; TRBD1 is a possible D gene (5 bases). The CDR3 is 13 residues long. CDR1 MNHEY and CDR2 SMNVEV come from the germline V gene (reference sequence). Trimming left V 3 bases short and J 5 bases short, with 8 bases between. This chain's CDR3 is CASSFGGDQPQHF. The CDR3 coding sequence is TGTGCCAGCAGTTTCGGGGGAGATCAGCCCCAGCATTTT.

This clone was observed at least ten times. V is TRBV11-1 and J is TRBJ2-3, with 7 nucleotides matching TRBD1. The CDR3 is made up of 15 amino acids. Germline assignment: CDR1 SGHAT and CDR2 FQDESV (reference sequence). V was pared by 5 bases and J by 4 bases, with 9 bases of the junction left unmatched. The CDR3 bases are TGTGCCAGCAGCAATACAGGGGTTGGTGCAGATACGCAGTATTTT. The encoded protein is CASSNTGVGADTQYF.

This clone appeared many times. The CDR3 DNA reads TGCAGTGCTAGAGATTATATTTCGGCAGCTGCCCATGGCTACACCTTC. Its translation: CSARDYISAAAHGYTF. The V gene is TRBV20-1, the J gene TRBJ1-2; D remains unclear. V gave up 0 bases and J gave up 6 bases, with 20 bases separating them. The germline V gene encodes CDR1 DFQATT and CDR2 SNEGSKA (reference sequence). This CDR3 comprises 16 residues.

The chain has TRBV2 and TRBJ2-1; D remains ambiguous. Per germline, CDR1 SNHLY and CDR2 FYNNEI. This CDR3 has 19 residues. V was shortened by 1 base and J by 4 bases, with 23 bases between the two germline ends. Here the CDR3 reads CASSEEAIGIRWGYNEQFF. The CDR3 DNA is TGTGCCAGCAGTGAAGAGGCTATCGGCATCCGATGGGGTTACAATGAGCAGTTCTTC.

This clone was counted ten times or more. The chain couples TRBV14 to TRBJ2-7, with no clear D. Germline CDR1 and CDR2: SGHDN and FVKESK. Between the trimmed V and J ends, which lost 3 bases and 3 bases, there was a span of 15 bases. This CDR3 contains 15 residues. The chain's CDR3 is CASSQAIDVGYEQYF. The CDR3 nucleotides are TGTGCCAGCAGCCAGGCGATAGACGTAGGCTACGAGCAGTACTTC.

This clone was seen many times. The gene calls are TRBV5-1 and TRBJ1-2; D is possibly TRBD1 (5 bases). Germline assignment: CDR1 SGHRS and CDR2 YFSETQ. Trimming stripped 4 bases from V and 2 bases from J, with 6 bases between. This CDR3 has 12 amino acids. CDR3 sequence: CASSRDNYGYTF. The CDR3 DNA reads as TGCGCCAGCAGCCGGGACAACTATGGCTACACCTTC.

At least ten counts were recorded for this clone. This chain joins TRBV11-2 and TRBJ1-1; 7 bases are a match to TRBD1. Germline loops: CDR1 SGHAT, CDR2 FQNNGV. Trimming removed 5 bases from V and 3 bases from J; junction bases left unmatched: 3. The CDR3 totals 13 residues. This CDR3 reads CASSRGTDTEAFF. The CDR3 DNA reads as TGTGCCAGCAGCCGAGGGACAGACACTGAAGCTTTCTTT.

The chain has TRBV6-2 or TRBV6-3 and TRBJ2-7, with 8 bases identical to TRBD2. CDR1 and CDR2 (germline): MNHEY, SVGEGT. This CDR3 has 13 residues. Germline trimming cut 8 bases from V and 3 bases from J; bases unmatched to any gene: 6. The CDR3 loop is CASAEREGYEQYF. The CDR3 DNA sequence: TGTGCCAGCGCCGAACGGGAGGGCTACGAGCAGTACTTC.

This clone was seen at least ten times. The chain recombines TRBV28 with TRBJ2-1, with TRBD2 matching over 7 bases. This CDR3 spans 14 amino acids. Germline CDR1 and CDR2: MDHEN and SYDVKM. The V and J ends lost 10 bases and 7 bases, in that order; junction bases with no gene match: 13. This CDR3 is CATRTAGEGNEQFF. CDR3 DNA: TGTGCCACCCGGACGGCGGGAGAAGGAAATGAGCAGTTCTTC.

In its sample, this clone was seen many times. V is TRBV20-1 and J is TRBJ2-3; TRBD1 matches at 10 bases. This CDR3 has 16 amino acids. After removal of 0 bases from V and 3 bases from J, the junction contained 6 bases not matched to a gene. CDR1 DFQATT and CDR2 SNEGSKA come from the germline V gene (reference sequence). CDR3 coding DNA: TGCAGTGCTAGAGATCGGGGGACAGGGGAGACAGATACGCAGTATTTT. This gives the protein CSARDRGTGETDTQYF.

By share, this clone ranks as medium-sized. In DNA, the CDR3 is TGTGCCAGCAGCGAGAATACAGGGGACTACAATGAGCAGTTCTTC. It is translated as CASSENTGDYNEQFF. V gene TRBV6-1 combines with J gene TRBJ2-1; TRBD1 agrees at 7 bases. The trim removed 6 bases at V and 3 bases at J, leaving 8 bases unmatched. CDR3 length: 15 amino acids. The germline CDR1 and CDR2 sequences are MNHNS and SASEGT.

This clone has only a few counts. CDR3 in DNA: TGTGCCAGCAGTTTATCCCCAGGAACAACGAACACCGGGGAGCTGTTTTTT. This sequence encodes CASSLSPGTTNTGELFF. The chain couples TRBV28 to TRBJ2-2, with D hard to call. Germline CDR1 is MDHEN and CDR2 is SYDVKM. V lost 1 base and J lost 0, with 12 bases in between. This CDR3 comprises 17 residues. Looking up the rest from reference TRBV28 and TRBJ2-2 gives the full variable domain: DVKVTQSSRYLVKRTGEKVFLECVQDMDHENMFWYRQDPGLGLRLIYFSYDVKMKEKGDIPEGYSVSREKKERFSLILESASTNQTSMYLCASSLSPGTTNTGELFFGEGSRLTVL.

This clone occurred many times. This chain connects TRBV20-1 to TRBJ1-1; tentatively, D is TRBD1 (5 bases). V was trimmed by 0 bases and J by 3 bases, leaving 11 bases between them. Germline V gene data show CDR1 as DFQATT and CDR2 as SNEGSKA (reference sequence). CDR3 length: 14 residues. The CDR3, as DNA: TGCAGTGCTAGAGATCAGGGACCGCACACTGAAGCTTTCTTT. It codes for CSARDQGPHTEAFF.

This clone was observed a few times. This sequence joins TRBV6-1 and TRBJ2-2; D tentatively reads TRBD1 or TRBD2 (5 bases each). This CDR3 has 14 residues. Germline CDR1 and CDR2: MNHNS and SASEGT. V was shortened by 7 bases and J by 4 bases, with 13 bases between the two germline ends. This CDR3 is CASNGGTFTGELFF. In DNA, the CDR3 is TGTGCCAGCAATGGTGGGACCTTCACCGGGGAGCTGTTTTTT.

Only a few counts were recorded for this clone. Germline is not matched at one junction end, which may reflect a read error. V gene TRBV6-1 combines with J gene TRBJ2-7; 7 bases align to TRBD1. The germline V gene has CDR1 MNHNS and CDR2 SASEGT. The length of the CDR3 is 16 residues. CDR3 sequence (DNA): TGTGCCAGCAGGGAAGCCGAGGGGGACAGCTTCTACGAGCAGTACTTC. Translated: CASREAEGDSFYEQYF.

This clone turned up a few times. The chain has TRBV6-1 and TRBJ2-7; no reliable D call. Germline CDR1 and CDR2: MNHNS and SASEGT. This CDR3 comprises 14 residues. The V and J ends lost 9 bases and 6 bases respectively, with 21 bases between them. The CDR3 bases are TGTGCCAGTGACGAGGTCCGGTTACTTGGCGAGCAGTACTTC. Translating gives CASDEVRLLGEQYF.

This clone was seen repeatedly, ten times or more. The genes are TRBV14 and TRBJ2-7; D gene uncertain. The CDR3 covers 11 residues. The ends were cut back, 2 bases at V and 5 bases at J, with 4 bases in the middle. The V gene's germline CDR1 is SGHDN and CDR2 FVKESK. This CDR3 is CASSQKHEQYF. CDR3 bases: TGTGCCAGCAGCCAAAAGCACGAGCAGTACTTC.

This clone was counted once. V gene TRBV7-8 combines with J gene TRBJ1-2; 7 nucleotides line up with TRBD1. With V trimmed by 6 bases and J by 8 bases, 9 bases remained unmatched. The germline gives CDR1 SGHVS, CDR2 FQNEAQ. The CDR3 contains 13 residues. CDR3 loop: CASRSTGEEGYTF. Here the CDR3 DNA reads TGTGCCAGCAGGTCTACAGGGGAGGAGGGCTACACCTTC.

A remark on this clone: This specimen includes other DNA sequences encoding the same CDR3. This chain uses TRBV20-1 with TRBJ1-4, with D tentatively TRBD1 (5 bases). The CDR3 runs 15 residues. In germline, CDR1 is DFQATT, CDR2 SNEGSKA (reference sequence). The V end lost 5 bases, the J end lost 3 bases, and 16 bases lay between the germline ends. In DNA, the CDR3 is TGCAGTGCTGCCCCTGGGGCAGTGCCTAATGAAAAACTGTTTTTT. Protein product: CSAAPGAVPNEKLFF.

This clone was seen at least ten times. The genes are TRBV20-1 and TRBJ2-1; the match to TRBD2 covers 9 bases. Germline V CDR1 and CDR2: DFQATT, SNEGSKA (reference sequence). V lost 7 bases to trimming and J lost 8 bases; unmatched junction nucleotides: 12. This CDR3 has 14 residues. As DNA, the CDR3 is TGCAGTGGAATTAAAAGTGGCGGGAGGGATGAGCAGTTCTTC. This gives the protein CSGIKSGGRDEQFF.

In this sample, this clone turned up many times. This chain connects TRBV9 to TRBJ2-4; 10 bases match TRBD2. Per germline, CDR1 SGDLS and CDR2 YYNGEE. V dropped 0 bases and J dropped 8; count of bases not matched to a gene: 2. The CDR3 totals 14 residues. The CDR3 DNA follows: TGTGCCAGCAGCGTAGGGCTAGCGGGAGACATTCAGTACTTC. This encodes CASSVGLAGDIQYF. The variable domain in full, completed from reference TRBV9 and TRBJ2-4, reads DSGVTQTPKHLITATGQRVTLRCSPRSGDLSVYWYQQSLDQGLQFLIQYYNGEERAKGNILERFSAQQFPDLHSELNLSSLELGDSALYFCASSVGLAGDIQYFGAGTRLSVL.

This clone has at least ten counts. A read error may be the cause here, since a much bigger clone is one base away. The rearrangement links TRBV6-2 or TRBV6-3 to TRBJ2-2; a weak D match, TRBD2 (5 bases). The ends were cut back, 4 bases at V and 4 bases at J, with 13 bases in the middle. The CDR3 consists of 15 residues. Germline assignment: CDR1 MNHEY and CDR2 SVGEGT. CDR3 region: CASSFSPGVTGELFF. CDR3 DNA: TGTGCCAGCAGTTTTTCTCCCGGGGTCACCGGGGAGCTGTTTTTT.